The rows below give T cell receptor beta chains drawn from one sample of a study of neurological immune-mediated disorders. TCRdb reprocessed the 5' RACE reads via MiXCR and lists one record per CDR3 protein. The sample lists tens of thousands of distinct CDR3 sequences; roughly 4.8% were seen once. Specimen: PBMCs. The receptor set was obtained from a woman aged 45-60 years with multiple sclerosis. Both conserved end residues are trimmed from each CDR3.

V: TRBV5-1; J: TRBJ1-2; CDR3: ASRANYGYT
V: TRBV27; J: TRBJ2-7; CDR3: ASSLGPSYEQY
V: TRBV24-1; J: TRBJ2-1; CDR3: ATSYGFSYNEQF
V: TRBV7-2; J: TRBJ2-1; CDR3: ASSSIDRHNEQF
V: TRBV7-9; J: TRBJ1-5; CDR3: ASSLGTGSSNQPQN
V: TRBV11-1; J: TRBJ2-1; CDR3: ASSSPGPGNEQF
V: TRBV5-1; J: TRBJ2-5; CDR3: ASSTGVQETQY
V: TRBV20-1; J: TRBJ1-1; CDR3: SATSGIAEAF
V: TRBV5-1; J: TRBJ1-1; CDR3: ASSTGQTNTEAF
V: TRBV20-1; J: TRBJ2-5; CDR3: SARSGGETQY
V: TRBV5-1; J: TRBJ2-1; CDR3: ASSFNPGGLYNEQF
V: TRBV20-1; J: TRBJ1-6; CDR3: SARAQGGASPLH
V: TRBV10-3; J: TRBJ1-5; CDR3: AISAGDQPQN
V: TRBV6-2/TRBV6-3; J: TRBJ1-6; CDR3: ASSYPTPLN
V: TRBV7-2; J: TRBJ2-5; CDR3: ASSLLGAETQY
V: TRBV5-1; J: TRBJ2-5; CDR3: ASSLGGTLGRQETQY
V: TRBV5-1; J: TRBJ2-5; CDR3: ASSPEAGRETQY
V: TRBV24-1; J: TRBJ2-5; CDR3: ATSEAFRDSQETQY
V: TRBV12-3/TRBV12-4; J: TRBJ2-1; CDR3: ASSSLIGRAVYNEQF
V: TRBV6-2/TRBV6-3; J: TRBJ2-1; CDR3: ASKLSSYNEQF
V: TRBV28; J: TRBJ1-5; CDR3: VVGYSNQPQN
V: TRBV7-2; J: TRBJ2-2; CDR3: ASSLASGGGTGELF
V: TRBV7-3; J: TRBJ2-5; CDR3: ASSPGDREGETQY
V: TRBV5-1; J: TRBJ1-4; CDR3: ASSFSGGAANEKLF
V: TRBV12-3/TRBV12-4; J: TRBJ2-5; CDR3: ASSQFGRGETQY
V: TRBV20-1; J: TRBJ2-5; CDR3: SATRTVRETQY
V: TRBV21-1; J: TRBJ2-5; CDR3: ASSKEVPYGLWETQY